These 22 T cell receptor beta chains came from one sample sequenced in a study of CD8+ T cells in alopecia areata. Extracted RNA was reverse transcribed, and the resulting cDNA served as sequencing template. Produced via immunoSEQ multiplex PCR; TCRdb's table is partial and in-frame only. The data contain about 170,000 clones, roughly 70% of them singletons. The sample consisted of CD8+ T cells sorted from blood, taken at week 0. Receptor source: a human donor with alopecia areata.

This chain uses TRBV13 with TRBJ2-7; D might be TRBD2 (7 bases). In germline, CDR1 is PRHDT, CDR2 FYEKMQ (reference sequence). Trimming removed 1 base from V and 2 bases from J, with 21 bases in between. The CDR3 covers 18 residues. The DNA for the CDR3 is TGTGCCAGCAGCTTAGTCGCAGGATTCGGCGGGGGCACCTACGAGCAGTACTTC. This translates into CASSLVAGFGGGTYEQYF.

This rearrangement joins TRBV6-5 to TRBJ2-5; D uncertain. Germline CDR1 reads MNHEY; CDR2 reads SVGAGI. The CDR3 is 14 residues long. V shed 0 bases and J shed 1 base, with 6 bases lying between them. CDR3 DNA: TGTGCCAGCAGTTACTCGTCAGCCCAAGAGACCCAGTACTTC. Its translation: CASSYSSAQETQYF.

This rearrangement joins TRBV14 to TRBJ2-4; D gene ambiguous. The CDR3 length is 14 residues. V lost 4 bases and J 6 bases, leaving 13 bases between the germline ends. CDR1 is SGHDN, CDR2 FVKESK, per germline. The CDR3 region has the DNA TGTGCCAGCAGCCCCCCCGGGTTGGGAAACATTCAGTACTTC. This encodes CASSPPGLGNIQYF.

This clone came up a few times. This chain connects TRBV23-1 to TRBJ2-7; D is possibly TRBD2 (6 bases). TRBV23-1 is an ORF for which the function is uncertain. V lost 4 bases and J lost 0, with 16 bases in between. The CDR3 has 16 amino acids. The CDR3 region has the DNA TGCGCCAGCAGTCCTTGGGACTCCCCACGCTCCTACGAGCAGTACTTC. Translation gives CASSPWDSPRSYEQYF.

This chain connects TRBV9 to TRBJ2-1, with D maybe TRBD2 (5 bases). V shed 0 bases and J shed 1 base, with 8 bases lying between them. CDR3 length: 15 amino acids. Germline V lookup: CDR1 SGDLS, CDR2 YYNGEE. The CDR3 nucleotides are TGTGCCAGCAGCGTAGGAGGGAGATCCTACAATGAGCAGTTCTTC. Its protein is CASSVGGRSYNEQFF.

The chain carries TRBV6-1 and TRBJ1-2; maybe TRBD1 (6 bases). Trimming cost V 7 bases and J 4 bases, with 16 bases left between them. The CDR3 runs 14 residues. CDR1 MNHNS and CDR2 SASEGT come from the germline V gene. DNA of the CDR3: TGTGCCAGCATCAACCCCGGGGGGCCCTATGGCTACACCTTC. Translating it yields CASINPGGPYGYTF.

The chain links TRBV29-1 to TRBJ2-2; 7 positions agree with TRBD1. The junction had 10 bases not matched to a gene; V was cut back by 6 bases and J by 6 bases. The germline CDR1 and CDR2 sequences are SQVTM and ANQGSEA. The CDR3 consists of 14 residues. This chain's CDR3 is CSVLTGVTAGELFF. The CDR3 nucleotides read TGCAGCGTACTTACAGGGGTTACGGCCGGGGAGCTGTTTTTT.

The CDR3 reads CASSPGGTEAFF. CDR3 bases: TGCGCCAGCAGCCCCGGGGGGACTGAAGCTTTCTTT. The genes are TRBV4-1 and TRBJ1-1; possible D gene TRBD1, 5 bases. This CDR3 is 12 amino acids long. Trimming pared 4 bases from V and 5 bases from J, leaving 8 bases between. Germline values: CDR1 MGHRA, CDR2 YSYEKL.

V and J are TRBV4-1 and TRBJ2-3; no reliable D call. CDR1 and CDR2 from the germline V gene are MGHRA and YSYEKL. This CDR3 spans 14 amino acids. V gave up 1 base and J gave up 0 bases, with 5 bases separating them. CDR3 protein: CASSQVRSTDTQYF. The CDR3 bases are TGCGCCAGCAGCCAAGTCAGAAGCACAGATACGCAGTATTTT.

This rearrangement joins TRBV30 to TRBJ2-3; 7 bases match TRBD2. With 5 bases clipped from V and 0 bases from J, the junction kept 5 bases outside the gene matches. The germline gives CDR1 GTSNPN, CDR2 SVGIG (reference sequence). The CDR3 length is 14 residues. Here the CDR3 DNA reads TGTGCCTGGGACGCTAGCGGTAGCACAGATACGCAGTATTTT. Translated: CAWDASGSTDTQYF.

This clone has more than one count but fewer than ten. An end of the junction does not agree with germline; a read error may underlie this. This CDR3 is CASSDPRSKLF. In DNA, the CDR3 is TGTGCCAGCAGCGACCCGAGAAGCAAGCTCTTC. The chain combines TRBV7-6 with TRBJ2-1, with D unclear. The CDR3 is made up of 11 amino acids. Germline CDR1 reads SGHVS; CDR2 reads FNYEAQ.

The rearrangement links TRBV14 to TRBJ1-1; a weak D match, TRBD1 (5 bases). Germline CDR1 is SGHDN and CDR2 is FVKESK. CDR3 length: 13 amino acids. The ends were cut back, 2 bases at V and 4 bases at J, with 8 bases in the middle. The CDR3 loop reads CASSQFQGTEAFF. CDR3 sequence (DNA): TGTGCCAGCAGCCAATTCCAGGGCACTGAAGCTTTCTTT.

The V and J genes are TRBV15 and TRBJ1-1; 7 nucleotides agree with TRBD1. Germline CDR1 LNHNV, CDR2 YYDKDF (reference sequence). The CDR3 length is 13 residues. The V and J ends lost 4 bases and 3 bases, in that order; junction bases with no gene match: 2. CDR3 in DNA: TGTGCCACCAGCACAGGGGGGTACACTGAAGCTTTCTTT. Its protein product is CATSTGGYTEAFF. Combining the CDR3 with reference TRBV15 and TRBJ1-1 gives the whole variable domain DAMVIQNPRYQVTQFGKPVTLSCSQTLNHNVMYWYQQKSSQAPKLLFHYYDKDFNNEADTPDNFQSRRPNTSFCFLDIRSPGLGDTAMYLCATSTGGYTEAFFGQGTRLTVV.

The V call is TRBV7-8, the J call TRBJ1-4; 7 bases match TRBD1. This CDR3 is 18 amino acids long. Trimming removed 7 bases from V and 5 bases from J; junction bases left unmatched: 19. The germline gives CDR1 SGHVS, CDR2 FQNEAQ. CDR3 sequence reads: CASIRTGLGIRNNEKLFF. DNA for the CDR3: TGTGCCAGCATCCGGACAGGATTGGGAATTAGGAACAATGAAAAACTGTTTTTT.

This clone was seen only a few times. This sequence joins TRBV7-2 and TRBJ1-3; TRBD1 might be the D (6 bases). Germline V CDR1 and CDR2: SGHTA, FQGNSA. This CDR3 region has 14 residues. V lost 0 bases, J lost 9 bases, and 12 bases lay in between. The CDR3 loop is CASSLASTGSTIYF. Here the CDR3 DNA reads TGTGCCAGCAGCTTAGCCTCAACAGGGAGCACCATATATTTT.

The chain uses TRBV2 and TRBJ1-2; D remains ambiguous. There are 13 residues in the CDR3. The V and J ends lost 6 bases and 6 bases respectively, with 14 bases between them. CDR1 SNHLY and CDR2 FYNNEI come from the germline V gene. CDR3 residues: CASRAVQSDGYTF. The CDR3 DNA reads as TGTGCCAGCAGAGCGGTCCAGTCGGATGGCTACACCTTC.

Comments on this clone: In the same sample, other DNA sequences code for this CDR3. The V and J genes are TRBV5-6 and TRBJ2-5; no firm D call. This CDR3 has 11 residues. The germline V gene has CDR1 SGHDT and CDR2 YYEEEE. The V gene lost 4 bases and the J gene lost 4 bases, with 5 bases spanning the gap. CDR3: CASSLAETQYF. DNA of the CDR3: TGTGCCAGCAGCCTCGCAGAGACCCAGTACTTC.

This clone was recorded once. V is TRBV9 and J is TRBJ2-3; D gene uncertain. The CDR3 totals 14 residues. V lost 4 bases and J 5 bases, leaving 14 bases between the germline ends. Germline lookup yields CDR1 SGDLS and CDR2 YYNGEE. The DNA for the CDR3 is TGTGCCAGCAGCCTCACGACCCTTAGAGATACGCAGTATTTT. It is translated as CASSLTTLRDTQYF.

The chain uses TRBV5-1 and TRBJ1-1, with D uncertain. Trimming left V 0 bases short and J 3 bases short, with 12 bases between. The CDR3 sequence is 15 residues long. Germline V gene sequence: CDR1 SGHRS, CDR2 YFSETQ. The CDR3 region is CASSLAGGDYTEAFF. As DNA, the CDR3 is TGCGCCAGCAGCTTGGCCGGCGGGGATTACACTGAAGCTTTCTTT.

V usage is TRBV30 and J usage is TRBJ1-1, with D perhaps TRBD1 (6 bases). V lost 1 base and J 0 bases, leaving 12 bases between the germline ends. CDR1 and CDR2 from the germline V gene are GTSNPN and SVGIG (reference sequence). The CDR3 runs 15 residues. CDR3: CAWSDPTGLNTEAFF. The CDR3 DNA reads TGTGCCTGGAGTGACCCGACAGGCTTGAACACTGAAGCTTTCTTT.

As to this clone: Other DNA sequences of this sample code for an identical CDR3. The chain combines TRBV27 with TRBJ1-1; D remains unclear. The germline V gene has CDR1 MNHEY and CDR2 SMNVEV (reference sequence). Trimming removed 0 bases at V and 2 bases at J, with 7 bases between. The CDR3 spans 14 residues. CDR3 in DNA: TGTGCCAGCAGTTTATCGGGAACTAACACTGAAGCTTTCTTT. This translates into CASSLSGTNTEAFF.

This chain's CDR3 is CASSLPSGGRTEAFF. CDR3 DNA sequence: TGTGCCAGCAGCTTGCCGTCGGGGGGACGGACTGAAGCTTTCTTT. The genes are TRBV5-6 and TRBJ1-1; D perhaps matches TRBD1 (5 bases). Trimming took 1 base from V and 5 from J, leaving 15 bases between them. Germline lookup yields CDR1 SGHDT and CDR2 YYEEEE. The CDR3 has 15 amino acids.